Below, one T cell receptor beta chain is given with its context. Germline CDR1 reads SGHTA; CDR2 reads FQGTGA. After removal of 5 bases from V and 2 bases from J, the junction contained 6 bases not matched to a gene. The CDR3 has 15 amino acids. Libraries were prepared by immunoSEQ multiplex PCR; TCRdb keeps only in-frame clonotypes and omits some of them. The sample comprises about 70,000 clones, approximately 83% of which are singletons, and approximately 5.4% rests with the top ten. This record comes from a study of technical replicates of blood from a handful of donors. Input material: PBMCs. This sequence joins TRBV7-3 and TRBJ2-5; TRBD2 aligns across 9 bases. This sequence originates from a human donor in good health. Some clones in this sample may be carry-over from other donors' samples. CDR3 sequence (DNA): TGTGCCAGCAGCGTAGGCGGGAGGGGGCAAGAGACCCAGTACTTC. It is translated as CASSVGGRGQETQYF.